One sample yielded the 14 T cell receptor beta chains listed below, sequenced in a study of cytomegalovirus exposure and HLA in healthy donors. The PCR had 60 Vbeta and 13 Jbeta primers. Data came from immunoSEQ multiplex PCR; TCRdb stores just in-frame clones and leaves some out. The specimen's table records about 200,000 clones. Sequencing used PBMCs. These receptors came from a boy between 5 and 17 years old in good health and CMV-seronegative.

CDR3 amino acids: CASSQVVGTGGYEQYF. As DNA, the CDR3 is TGCGCCAGCAGCCAAGTTGTCGGGACAGGGGGGTACGAGCAGTACTTC. The chain carries TRBV4-3 and TRBJ2-7, with 11 bases fitting TRBD1. Trimming removed 1 base from V and 4 bases from J; junction bases left unmatched: 6. This CDR3 comprises 16 residues. Per the germline V gene, CDR1 is LGHNA and CDR2 is YSLEER.

This chain joins TRBV25-1 and TRBJ2-5, with 9 bases that match TRBD1. CDR3 length: 16 residues. Trimming cost V 3 bases and J 5 bases; bases outside gene matches: 10. In germline, CDR1 is MGHDK, CDR2 SYGVNS. The CDR3 sequence: CASSEAGTGSEETQYF. The CDR3 nucleotides are TGTGCCAGCAGTGAGGCCGGGACAGGGAGTGAGGAGACCCAGTACTTC. The full variable domain, its missing parts supplied by reference TRBV25-1 and TRBJ2-5, is EADIYQTPRYLVIGTGKKITLECSQTMGHDKMYWYQQDPGMELHLIHYSYGVNSTEKGDLSSESTVSRIRTEHFPLTLESARPSHTSQYLCASSEAGTGSEETQYFGPGTRLLVL.

The chain combines TRBV28 with TRBJ2-2; TRBD1 might be the D (6 bases). V was shortened by 6 bases and J by 2 bases, with 13 bases between the two germline ends. Germline V gene lookup returns CDR1 MDHEN and CDR2 SYDVKM. The CDR3 runs to 15 residues. The CDR3 DNA reads as TGTGCCAGCAGATCAGGGACACAAAACACCGGGGAGCTGTTTTTT. This encodes CASRSGTQNTGELFF.

The gene calls are TRBV27 and TRBJ1-1; D is unresolved. Looked up from germline, CDR1 is MNHEY and CDR2 is SMNVEV (reference sequence). Deletions cut 3 bases from V and 2 bases from J, with 13 bases between. CDR3 length: 15 residues. CDR3 in DNA: TGTGCCAGCAGTTTGCTTGTAGAGGGAAACACTGAAGCTTTCTTT. As protein: CASSLLVEGNTEAFF.

This rearrangement joins TRBV5-1 to TRBJ1-3, with D hard to call. Germline-derived CDR1 and CDR2 are SGHRS and YFSETQ. The CDR3 consists of 15 residues. Trimming took off 3 bases at V and 5 bases at J, with 15 bases between the two ends. The CDR3, as DNA: TGCGCCAGCAGCTCGGCGGACTCTGGGAGAAACACCATATATTTT. The encoded protein is CASSSADSGRNTIYF.

The chain carries TRBV30 and TRBJ1-5; possible D gene TRBD1, 5 bases. V was shortened by 5 bases and J by 6 bases, with 14 bases between the two germline ends. This CDR3 spans 13 amino acids. Germline V gene sequence: CDR1 GTSNPN, CDR2 SVGIG (reference sequence). The CDR3 region has the DNA TGTGCCTGGGCTGTGGGGGGGAGTCAGCCCCAGCATTTT. It specifies CAWAVGGSQPQHF.

V is TRBV15 and J is TRBJ1-1, with D possibly matching TRBD1 (5 bases). This CDR3 spans 14 amino acids. V gave up 0 bases and J gave up 8 bases, with 13 bases separating them. Looked up from germline, CDR1 is LNHNV and CDR2 is YYDKDF (reference sequence). The CDR3 DNA is TGTGCCACCAGCAGAGATTTTGACAGAACAGAAGCTTTCTTT. Protein: CATSRDFDRTEAFF.

V is TRBV6-1 and J is TRBJ1-1, with D unresolved. The germline V and J ends were trimmed by 6 bases and 2 bases, with 16 bases remaining between them. The CDR3 contains 15 residues. CDR1 and CDR2 from the germline V gene are MNHNS and SASEGT. In nucleotides, the CDR3 is TGTGCCAGCAGAGATTACAAGGCAGGAAACACTGAAGCTTTCTTT. This sequence encodes CASRDYKAGNTEAFF.

CDR3 DNA sequence: TGTGCCAGCAGCCAAATGAGGCAGCCCCAGCATTTT. It is translated as CASSQMRQPQHF. The chain uses TRBV28 and TRBJ1-5; D not resolved. V was cut by 6 bases and J by 7 bases, with 10 bases left in between. Germline loops: CDR1 MDHEN, CDR2 SYDVKM. CDR3 length: 12 amino acids.

J is TRBJ2-5 and V is TRBV30, with unresolved D. V lost 3 bases and J lost 5, with 10 bases in between. There are 12 residues in the CDR3. Germline values: CDR1 GTSNPN, CDR2 SVGIG (reference sequence). In nucleotides, the CDR3 is TGTGCCTGGAGCCCATTCGGGGAGACCCAGTACTTC. Translation: CAWSPFGETQYF.

The chain is built from TRBV7-6 and TRBJ1-5, with D perhaps TRBD1 (5 bases). From germline, CDR1 is SGHVS and CDR2 FNYEAQ. The CDR3 is 15 residues long. V dropped 1 base and J dropped 3 bases, with 10 bases sitting between them. CDR3 sequence (DNA): TGTGCCAGCAGCTTAGGGGGGGGAAACAATCAGCCCCAGCATTTT. The encoded protein is CASSLGGGNNQPQHF.

The chain carries TRBV30 and TRBJ1-2; D unclear. V was pared by 3 bases and J by 2 bases, with 19 bases between. Germline V gene lookup returns CDR1 GTSNPN and CDR2 SVGIG (reference sequence). CDR3 size: 16 residues. This CDR3 reads CAWRFGDRVWNYGYTF. CDR3 bases: TGTGCCTGGAGGTTCGGCGATCGGGTCTGGAACTATGGCTACACCTTC.

The chain couples TRBV9 to TRBJ2-1; D may be TRBD2 (5 bases). Germline-derived CDR1 and CDR2 are SGDLS and YYNGEE. The CDR3 consists of 14 residues. V was pared by 4 bases and J by 10 bases, with 18 bases between. CDR3 in DNA: TGTGCCAGCAGCTTTCGAAATAGCGCCGGGGAGCAGTTCTTC. As protein: CASSFRNSAGEQFF.

CDR3 nucleotides: TGCGCCAGCAGCCTGGCCCCCCTCACAGATACGCAGTATTTT. Its translation is CASSLAPLTDTQYF. The chain links TRBV5-1 to TRBJ2-3; no reliable D call. CDR3 length: 14 amino acids. CDR1 is SGHRS and CDR2 is YFSETQ in the germline V gene. V was pared by 4 bases and J by 2 bases, with 11 bases between.